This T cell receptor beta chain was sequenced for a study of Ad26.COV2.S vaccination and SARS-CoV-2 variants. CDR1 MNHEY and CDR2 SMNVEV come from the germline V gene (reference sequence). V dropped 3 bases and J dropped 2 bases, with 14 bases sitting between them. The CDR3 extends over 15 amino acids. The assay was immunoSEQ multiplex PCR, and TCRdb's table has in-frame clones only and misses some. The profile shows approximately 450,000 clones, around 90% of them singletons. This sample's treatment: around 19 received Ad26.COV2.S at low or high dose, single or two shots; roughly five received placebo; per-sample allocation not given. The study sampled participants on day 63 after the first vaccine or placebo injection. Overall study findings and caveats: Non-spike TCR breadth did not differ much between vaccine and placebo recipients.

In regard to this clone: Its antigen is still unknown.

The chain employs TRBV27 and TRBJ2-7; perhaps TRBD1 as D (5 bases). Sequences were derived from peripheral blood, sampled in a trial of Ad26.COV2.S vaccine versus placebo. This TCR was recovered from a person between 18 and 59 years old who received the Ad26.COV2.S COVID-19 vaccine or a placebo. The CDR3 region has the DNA TGTGCCAGCAGTTTGGCAGGGCATGGCCCCTACGAGCAGTACTTC. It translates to CASSLAGHGPYEQYF.